This entry lists 12 T cell receptor beta chains sequenced from one sample in a study of T cell changes during pregnancy in multiple sclerosis. Repertoires were generated with immunoSEQ multiplex PCR, while TCRdb's copy carries only in-frame clones and drops some. This sample has 25,000 to 35,000 clones; 90% occur once, and the top ten carry just over 0.55%. The source material was CD4+ T cells from peripheral blood mononuclear cells, sampled in the third trimester of pregnancy. The receptors were gathered from a female donor in good health, enrolled as a control in a pregnancy study.

V gene TRBV5-1 combines with J gene TRBJ1-1; TRBD1 matches 8 bases. The J segment lost 3 bases and the V segment lost 0 bases, leaving 4 bases of the junction unmatched. CDR1 SGHRS and CDR2 YFSETQ come from the germline V gene. The CDR3 loop spans 15 amino acids. CDR3 in amino acids: CASSLDGRGHTEAFF. The CDR3 nucleotides read TGCGCCAGCAGCTTGGACGGCAGGGGGCACACTGAAGCTTTCTTT.

This chain joins TRBV6-1 and TRBJ2-7; no definite D call. The CDR3 sequence is 11 residues long. Germline assignment: CDR1 MNHNS and CDR2 SASEGT. V was shortened by 7 bases and J by 3 bases, with 7 bases between the two germline ends. This chain's CDR3 is CASTLYYEQYF. The CDR3 DNA follows: TGTGCCAGCACCCTTTACTACGAGCAGTACTTC.

This clone is medium-sized in the sample. This sequence joins TRBV4-2 and TRBJ2-7; a possible D gene is TRBD2 (5 bases). The V and J ends lost 0 bases and 0 bases respectively, with 9 bases between them. The CDR3 covers 15 residues. Germline V gene lookup returns CDR1 LGHNA and CDR2 YNFKEQ. The chain's CDR3 is CASSQETDSSYEQYF. The CDR3 bases are TGTGCCAGCAGCCAAGAAACGGACTCCTCCTACGAGCAGTACTTC.

The sample holds one count of this clone. CDR3 sequence: CASRTGGGGELFF. In DNA form, the CDR3 reads TGTGCCAGCAGAACAGGGGGCGGCGGGGAGCTGTTTTTT. V gene TRBV6-5 combines with J gene TRBJ2-2; TRBD1 matches at 9 bases. The V and J ends lost 6 bases and 7 bases, in that order; junction bases with no gene match: 3. CDR3 length: 13 amino acids. Germline values: CDR1 MNHEY, CDR2 SVGAGI.

The gene calls are TRBV25-1 and TRBJ1-2; D is unresolved. Trimming left V 2 bases short and J 4 bases short, with 5 bases between. The germline CDR1 and CDR2 sequences are MGHDK and SYGVNS. The CDR3 has 12 residues. The CDR3: CASSEQAYGYTF. The DNA for the CDR3 is TGTGCCAGCAGTGAACAGGCCTATGGCTACACCTTC.

This chain joins TRBV7-9 and TRBJ1-2; TRBD1 might be the D (6 bases). There are 13 residues in the CDR3. Deletions cut 2 bases from V and 3 bases from J, with 7 bases between. From germline, CDR1 is SEHNR and CDR2 FQNEAQ (reference sequence). CDR3 bases: TGTGCCAGCAGCTTAAAGGGGGACTATGGCTACACCTTC. It codes for CASSLKGDYGYTF.

The chain is built from TRBV19 and TRBJ1-2; D might be TRBD1 (6 bases). Germline CDR1 is LNHDA and CDR2 is SQIVND (reference sequence). There are 14 residues in the CDR3. V lost 5 bases, J lost 9 bases, and 19 bases lay in between. The CDR3 DNA reads TGTGCCAGTAGTTCGACCGGGACAATAATCAGCTACACCTTC. This gives the protein CASSSTGTIISYTF. Full variable domain (rest looked up from reference TRBV19 and TRBJ1-2): DGGITQSPKYLFRKEGQNVTLSCEQNLNHDAMYWYRQDPGQGLRLIYYSQIVNDFQKGDIAEGYSVSREKKESFPLTVTSAQKNPTAFYLCASSSTGTIISYTFGSGTRLTVV.

The genes are TRBV5-1 and TRBJ2-7, with 9 nucleotides matching TRBD1. CDR1 is SGHRS and CDR2 is YFSETQ in the germline V gene. The V gene end was trimmed by 0 bases and the J gene end by 3 bases; junction bases not matched to a gene: 10. The CDR3 has 17 residues. For the CDR3, the DNA is TGCGCCAGCAGCTTGGCCCCGTCCGGGACAGGGTTCTACGAGCAGTACTTC. Translation gives CASSLAPSGTGFYEQYF.

The gene calls are TRBV2 and TRBJ2-5, with 7 bases matching TRBD1. The trim removed 1 base at V and 2 bases at J, leaving 4 bases unmatched. The CDR3 extends over 15 amino acids. The germline gives CDR1 SNHLY, CDR2 FYNNEI. For the CDR3, the DNA is TGTGCCAGCAGTGAAGATTTGGGACAGCAAGAGACCCAGTACTTC. Translating gives CASSEDLGQQETQYF. Complete variable domain (other parts from reference TRBV2 and TRBJ2-5): EPEVTQTPSHQVTQMGQEVILRCVPISNHLYFYWYRQILGQKVEFLVSFYNNEISEKSEIFDDQFSVERPDGSNFTLKIRSTKLEDSAMYFCASSEDLGQQETQYFGPGTRLLVL.

V is TRBV6-1 and J is TRBJ1-2; D unclear. CDR3 length: 14 amino acids. Germline V gene lookup returns CDR1 MNHNS and CDR2 SASEGT. Trimming left V 6 bases short and J 0 bases short, with 11 bases between. CDR3 sequence reads: CASSAVPPNYGYTF. CDR3 in DNA: TGTGCCAGCAGCGCAGTGCCGCCTAACTATGGCTACACCTTC.

The chain joins TRBV5-1 to TRBJ1-6, with 7 bases that match TRBD1. Per the germline V gene, CDR1 is SGHRS and CDR2 is YFSETQ. The J segment lost 6 bases and the V segment lost 0 bases, leaving 6 bases of the junction unmatched. The CDR3 has 16 amino acids. DNA of the CDR3: TGCGCCAGCAGCTTGGCGGGGGGGACAGCTAATTCACCCCTCCACTTT. Protein sequence: CASSLAGGTANSPLHF. Full variable domain (remainder filled in from reference TRBV5-1 and TRBJ1-6): KAGVTQTPRYLIKTRGQQVTLSCSPISGHRSVSWYQQTPGQGLQFLFEYFSETQRNKGNFPGRFSGRQFSNSRSEMNVSTLELGDSALYLCASSLAGGTANSPLHFGNGTRLTVT.

In DNA form, the CDR3 reads TGTGCCAGCAGCTTGCCTACACGCGCGGCCCAAGAGACCCAGTACTTC. Protein sequence: CASSLPTRAAQETQYF. This chain uses TRBV5-4 with TRBJ2-5; unclear D gene. CDR3 length equals 16 residues. V was cut by 1 base and J by 1 base, with 14 bases left in between. CDR1 is SGHNT, CDR2 YYREEE, per germline (reference sequence).